This entry lists 11 T cell receptor beta chains sequenced from one sample in a study of T cells in Graves' hyperthyroidism and ophthalmopathy. Authors of the study amplified TCR beta CDR3 regions from RNA transcripts. HTBI primers were employed in a first-round RT-PCR of the TCR CDR3. TCRdb analysed the multiplex PCR reads with MiXCR anew, one entry per CDR3 protein. The sample comprises roughly 350,000 distinct CDR3 sequences, around 15% of which are singletons, and around a fifth rests with the top ten. The sequenced material came from blood. Every receptor here comes from a woman aged 25 to 45 with Graves' ophthalmopathy.

The sample holds many counts of this clonotype. V is TRBV20-1 and J is TRBJ2-1; D unresolved. V was shortened by 0 bases and J by 3 bases, with 9 bases between the two germline ends. Germline loops: CDR1 DFQATT, CDR2 SNEGSKA (reference sequence). The CDR3 consists of 14 residues. The CDR3 region has the DNA TGCAGTGCTAGAGATGGCGTAGACTACAATGAGCAGTTCTTC. Translating it yields CSARDGVDYNEQFF.

Regarding this clonotype: Since a much larger clone is just one base distant, this may be a read error. The chain has TRBV6-1 and TRBJ1-1; D is unclear. The CDR3 runs 15 residues. Germline values: CDR1 MNHNS, CDR2 SASEGT. CDR3 in DNA: TGTGCCAGCGGTGAAGATGCCGGGCGGGGCACTGAAGCTTTCTTT. Protein: CASGEDAGRGTEAFF.

This clonotype was seen repeatedly, ten times or more. The genes are TRBV12-3 or TRBV12-4 and TRBJ2-2; D perhaps matches TRBD2 (6 bases). This CDR3 has 16 residues. Trimming took 2 bases from V and 6 from J, leaving 16 bases between them. CDR3 amino acids: CASSLFGGRGAGELFF. Written as DNA, the CDR3 is TGTGCCAGCAGTTTATTTGGAGGGAGAGGGGCCGGGGAGCTGTTTTTT.

Points on this clonotype: Compared with germline, one end of the junction differs, possibly owing to a read error. The chain couples TRBV28 to TRBJ2-7; D gene unclear. In germline, CDR1 is MDHEN, CDR2 SYDVKM. The CDR3 has 15 residues. The CDR3 is CACRPLIRAGDEQYF. CDR3 coding DNA: TGTGCCTGCAGACCCCTAATCCGGGCCGGCGACGAGCAGTACTTC.

This clonotype was counted at least ten times. J is TRBJ1-1 and V is TRBV7-9; D may be TRBD1 (5 bases). Germline CDR1 is SEHNR and CDR2 is FQNEAQ (reference sequence). The CDR3 runs 12 residues. The V end was cut by 5 bases, the J end by 7 bases, with 11 bases between. Here the CDR3 DNA reads TGTGCCAGCAGCCCTACCAGGGTTGAAGCTTTCTTT. Its translation is CASSPTRVEAFF.

The chain couples TRBV29-1 to TRBJ1-2; D not certain. This CDR3 comprises 11 residues. CDR1 is SQVTM and CDR2 is ANQGSEA in the germline V gene. Deletions cut 4 bases from V and 7 bases from J, with 10 bases between. CDR3 in DNA: TGCAGCGTTGGCAATCTGGTTGGCTACACCTTC. It specifies CSVGNLVGYTF.

The rearrangement joins TRBV10-1 to TRBJ1-1; no reliable D call. Germline CDR1 WNHNN, CDR2 SYGVQD (reference sequence). This CDR3 is 14 amino acids long. V lost 0 bases and J lost 1, with 6 bases in between. Here the CDR3 DNA reads TGCGCCAGCAGTGAGTCAATGGCGAACACTGAAGCTTTCTTT. Translation: CASSESMANTEAFF.

A remark on this clonotype: This may be a read error: a much more frequent sequence differs by one nucleotide. V and J are TRBV5-1 and TRBJ2-1; D gene ambiguous. V dropped 4 bases and J dropped 5 bases, with 16 bases sitting between them. Germline lookup yields CDR1 SGHRS and CDR2 YFSETQ. This CDR3 spans 15 amino acids. The CDR3 sequence is CASSLKPAEDNEQFF. The CDR3 region has the DNA TGCGCCAGCAGCCTAAAGCCAGCAGAGGACAATGAGCAGTTCTTC.

This clonotype was seen at least ten times. V and J are TRBV9 and TRBJ2-1; D is unclear. V lost 0 bases and J lost 9, with 10 bases in between. Germline assignment: CDR1 SGDLS and CDR2 YYNGEE. The CDR3 loop spans 13 amino acids. CDR3 in DNA: TGTGCCAGCAGCGTAGAAGGGATCGGTGAGCAGTTCTTC. It translates to CASSVEGIGEQFF.

The V call is TRBV28, the J call TRBJ2-2, with D possibly being TRBD2 (7 bases). Germline-derived CDR1 and CDR2 are MDHEN and SYDVKM. Deletions cut 7 bases from V and 2 bases from J, with 20 bases between. The CDR3 loop spans 17 amino acids. CDR3 protein: CASTEGGDLINTGELFF. CDR3 DNA sequence: TGTGCCAGCACCGAGGGGGGGGATCTAATTAACACCGGGGAGCTGTTTTTT.

In this sample, this clonotype turned up many times. The rearrangement uses TRBV7-9 and TRBJ2-7, with 11 bases lining up with TRBD1. This CDR3 is 15 amino acids long. The ends lost 5 bases at V and 6 bases at J; junction bases unmatched: 9. Germline V gene data show CDR1 as SEHNR and CDR2 as FQNEAQ (reference sequence). DNA of the CDR3: TGTGCCAGCAGCGCAACCGGGACAGGGGGGGTCGAGCAGTACTTC. Translation: CASSATGTGGVEQYF.